The 31 T cell receptor beta chains given below trace back to one sample, sequenced in a study of cytomegalovirus exposure and HLA in healthy donors. The PCR employed 60 Vbeta primers together with 13 Jbeta primers. Assay: immunoSEQ multiplex PCR; the TCRdb copy retains only in-frame clones and omits some. The table includes around 150,000 clones, 80% detected once. The specimen was PBMCs. Receptors originate from a man aged 30 to 45 in good health.

The chain is built from TRBV11-2 and TRBJ2-7, with TRBD1 matching 8 bases. This CDR3 has 14 residues. In germline, CDR1 is SGHAT, CDR2 FQNNGV. J lost 4 bases, V lost 4 bases, and 6 bases had no gene match. The CDR3 nucleotides read TGTGCCAGCAGCTCTCAGGGGGCTGGGTACGAGCAGTACTTC. Translation gives CASSSQGAGYEQYF.

The rearrangement links TRBV7-2 to TRBJ1-1, with D maybe TRBD1 (5 bases). Trimming removed 5 bases from V and 1 base from J, with 11 bases in between. Germline lookup yields CDR1 SGHTA and CDR2 FQGNSA. There are 14 residues in the CDR3. CDR3 DNA: TGTGCCAGCAGCGGGGGACTGACGAACACTGAAGCTTTCTTT. Protein sequence: CASSGGLTNTEAFF.

The chain combines TRBV7-2 with TRBJ1-1, with no clear D. Trimming removed 1 base at V and 6 bases at J, with 9 bases between. The CDR3 length is 13 residues. CDR1 SGHTA and CDR2 FQGNSA come from the germline V gene. In DNA form, the CDR3 reads TGTGCCAGCAGCTTAGGACTGGCCTCTGAAGCTTTCTTT. It codes for CASSLGLASEAFF.

V is TRBV5-6 and J is TRBJ1-6, with D unclear. Germline V gives CDR1 SGHDT, CDR2 YYEEEE. V lost 2 bases and J lost 7, with 10 bases in between. The CDR3 is made up of 14 amino acids. The CDR3 spells CASSLRSPNSPLHF. For the CDR3, the DNA is TGTGCCAGCAGCTTACGGAGCCCCAATTCACCCCTCCACTTT.

The J gene is TRBJ2-7, the V gene TRBV4-3, with D unresolved. Germline CDR1 reads LGHNA; CDR2 reads YSLEER. V was shortened by 3 bases and J by 2 bases, with 14 bases between the two germline ends. This CDR3 contains 15 residues. CDR3 sequence: CASSQSAGFTYEQYF. In nucleotides, the CDR3 is TGCGCCAGCAGCCAGTCTGCAGGATTCACCTACGAGCAGTACTTC.

V gene TRBV29-1 combines with J gene TRBJ1-4; 9 positions agree with TRBD1. CDR1 is SQVTM and CDR2 is ANQGSEA in the germline V gene. This CDR3 is 12 amino acids long. V shed 6 bases, J shed 7 bases, and the junction held 3 bases outside the gene matches. The CDR3 DNA reads as TGCAGCGTCACAGGGGGCCGTGAAAAACTGTTTTTT. Translating it yields CSVTGGREKLFF.

V usage is TRBV2 and J usage is TRBJ1-5; D remains ambiguous. Germline V gives CDR1 SNHLY, CDR2 FYNNEI. CDR3 size: 13 residues. V lost 7 bases and J 0 bases, leaving 7 bases between the germline ends. In DNA, the CDR3 is TGTGCCAGCAAACACACTAGCAATCAGCCCCAGCATTTT. This encodes CASKHTSNQPQHF. Drawing the rest from reference TRBV2 and TRBJ1-5, the complete variable domain is EPEVTQTPSHQVTQMGQEVILRCVPISNHLYFYWYRQILGQKVEFLVSFYNNEISEKSEIFDDQFSVERPDGSNFTLKIRSTKLEDSAMYFCASKHTSNQPQHFGDGTRLSIL.

The chain links TRBV27 to TRBJ2-3, with 7 bases that match TRBD1. V lost 5 bases and J lost 0; bases outside the gene matches: 5. The CDR3 totals 15 residues. The germline CDR1 and CDR2 sequences are MNHEY and SMNVEV (reference sequence). CDR3 region: CASSPQGLSTDTQYF. The CDR3, as DNA: TGTGCCAGCAGTCCACAGGGGCTCAGCACAGATACGCAGTATTTT.

This clone came up once. The rearrangement uses TRBV7-9 and TRBJ2-5; TRBD1 might be the D (6 bases). This CDR3 region has 13 residues. Germline V gene data show CDR1 as SEHNR and CDR2 as FQNEAQ (reference sequence). V lost 6 bases and J 5 bases, leaving 13 bases between the germline ends. Here the CDR3 DNA reads TGTGCCAGCAGGAGCAGGGGAGTGGAGACCCAGTACTTC. Protein: CASRSRGVETQYF.

The V call is TRBV6-5, the J call TRBJ2-5; D is unresolved. The CDR3 is made up of 15 amino acids. The V and J ends lost 0 bases and 1 base respectively, with 9 bases between them. CDR1 is MNHEY and CDR2 is SVGAGI in the germline V gene. The CDR3 nucleotides are TGTGCCAGCAGTTACTCCGGCGGCGGCCAAGAGACCCAGTACTTC. Encoded protein: CASSYSGGGQETQYF.

The chain combines TRBV19 with TRBJ2-2; 10 bases match TRBD2. The length of the CDR3 is 15 residues. Germline loops: CDR1 LNHDA, CDR2 SQIVND (reference sequence). Trimming at V came to 3 bases and at J to 7 bases, leaving 5 bases not matched to a gene. This chain's CDR3 is CASSIGTSEVGELFF. As DNA, the CDR3 is TGTGCCAGTAGTATCGGGACTAGCGAGGTCGGGGAGCTGTTTTTT.

This chain joins TRBV9 and TRBJ2-3, with 11 bases aligning to TRBD2. Germline V CDR1 and CDR2: SGDLS, YYNGEE. This CDR3 contains 15 residues. V trimming: 3 bases; J trimming: 6 bases; junction bases outside the gene matches: 6. This CDR3 reads CASSEGLAEADTQYF. DNA for the CDR3: TGTGCCAGCAGCGAGGGACTAGCGGAGGCCGATACGCAGTATTTT.

J is TRBJ2-3 and V is TRBV28; D is unresolved. The CDR3 has 14 residues. The V end lost 2 bases, the J end lost 5 bases, and 11 bases lay between the germline ends. Per germline, CDR1 MDHEN and CDR2 SYDVKM. CDR3 in DNA: TGTGCCAGCAGTTTAGAGGCCCGAAGAGATACGCAGTATTTT. This codes for CASSLEARRDTQYF.

This clone occurred a few times. The chain uses TRBV19 and TRBJ2-3, with TRBD1 matching over 9 bases. Per germline, CDR1 LNHDA and CDR2 SQIVND (reference sequence). The CDR3 loop spans 14 amino acids. V lost 5 bases and J lost 2; bases outside the gene matches: 2. The chain's CDR3 is CASSGDRDTDTQYF. As DNA, the CDR3 is TGTGCCAGTAGTGGGGACAGGGACACAGATACGCAGTATTTT.

V and J are TRBV28 and TRBJ2-2; 7 bases line up with TRBD2. The trim removed 0 bases at V and 0 bases at J, leaving 1 base unmatched. Germline V CDR1 and CDR2: MDHEN, SYDVKM. CDR3 length equals 16 residues. CDR3 DNA: TGTGCCAGCAGTTTATGGCGGGGGACGAACACCGGGGAGCTGTTTTTT. Protein product: CASSLWRGTNTGELFF.

J is TRBJ2-1 and V is TRBV28, with 12 nucleotides matching TRBD2. This CDR3 contains 17 residues. Germline V gene lookup returns CDR1 MDHEN and CDR2 SYDVKM. V lost 4 bases, J lost 7 bases, and 11 bases stayed unmatched. The CDR3 sequence: CASSSRRRLAGENEQFF. The CDR3 coding sequence is TGTGCCAGCAGTTCACGCCGGAGACTAGCGGGAGAAAATGAGCAGTTCTTC. Variable domain in full (rest from reference TRBV28 and TRBJ2-1): DVKVTQSSRYLVKRTGEKVFLECVQDMDHENMFWYRQDPGLGLRLIYFSYDVKMKEKGDIPEGYSVSREKKERFSLILESASTNQTSMYLCASSSRRRLAGENEQFFGPGTRLTVL.

The chain joins TRBV9 to TRBJ2-5; 10 bases are shared with TRBD2. The DNA end is a closer match to TRBJ2-7, so the J assignment may be wrong. Germline CDR1 SGDLS, CDR2 YYNGEE. CDR3 length equals 14 residues. In DNA form, the CDR3 reads TGTGCCAGCAGCTTAGCGGGAGGCACCTACGAGCAGTACTTC. Amino acid sequence: CASSLAGGTYEQYF.

This chain uses TRBV7-9 with TRBJ2-7; D is unresolved. CDR1 is SEHNR, CDR2 FQNEAQ, per germline (reference sequence). This CDR3 is 12 amino acids long. Trimming took off 5 bases at V and 3 bases at J, with 8 bases between the two ends. CDR3 sequence (DNA): TGTGCCAGCAGCCTCAACAGCTACGAGCAGTACTTC. The encoded protein is CASSLNSYEQYF.

The chain has TRBV18 and TRBJ2-5; D gene uncertain. The DNA end lines up better with TRBJ2-7; the J call may be wrong. Germline lookup yields CDR1 KGHSH and CDR2 LQKENI. The length of the CDR3 is 14 residues. For the CDR3, the DNA is TGTGCCAGCTCACCGTTCAGCGACTCCTACGAGCAGTACTTC. It encodes CASSPFSDSYEQYF.

This clone was seen a single time. Germline and junction disagree at one end, which may indicate a read error. The chain recombines TRBV15 with TRBJ1-2; TRBD1 matches at 9 bases. The length of the CDR3 is 13 residues. Germline lookup yields CDR1 LNHNV and CDR2 YYDKDF (reference sequence). Here the CDR3 reads CATWDRAYAGCTF. The CDR3 region has the DNA TGTGCCACTTGGGACAGGGCGTACGCGGGCTGCACCTTC.

The chain recombines TRBV10-3 with TRBJ1-1, with unresolved D. The germline V gene has CDR1 ENHRY and CDR2 SYGVKD. V lost 9 bases and J 1 base, leaving 12 bases between the germline ends. The CDR3 is 13 residues long. This CDR3 reads CAMKPRGNTEAFF. The CDR3, as DNA: TGTGCCATGAAACCCCGGGGGAACACTGAAGCTTTCTTT.

Here the CDR3 reads CASGTVGLAGTYEQYF. The DNA for the CDR3 is TGTGCCAGCGGGACAGTGGGACTAGCGGGCACCTACGAGCAGTACTTC. V usage is TRBV6-6 and J usage is TRBJ2-7; 12 bases line up with TRBD2. CDR1 is MNHNY and CDR2 is SVGAGI in the germline V gene (reference sequence). V shed 8 bases, J shed 2 bases, and the junction held 10 bases outside the gene matches. The CDR3 runs 16 residues.

This clone was found a few times. The V call is TRBV10-3, the J call TRBJ2-3; 8 nucleotides match TRBD2. This CDR3 comprises 16 residues. Germline CDR1 is ENHRY and CDR2 is SYGVKD. V shed 3 bases, J shed 0 bases, and the junction held 5 bases outside the gene matches. The CDR3 DNA reads as TGTGCCATCAGTGACCCGGGACTAGAGAGCACAGATACGCAGTATTTT. It codes for CAISDPGLESTDTQYF.

This CDR3 is CASSLQGVSSGNTIYF. The CDR3 region has the DNA TGTGCCAGCAGTTTACAGGGGGTCAGTTCTGGAAACACCATATATTTT. V gene TRBV28 combines with J gene TRBJ1-3; 7 bases are a match to TRBD1. The CDR3 consists of 16 residues. Per germline, CDR1 MDHEN and CDR2 SYDVKM. With V trimmed by 2 bases and J by 1 base, 5 bases remained unmatched.

The CDR3 loop reads CASRTENEKLFF. Written as DNA, the CDR3 is TGTGCCAGCAGGACAGAGAATGAAAAACTGTTTTTT. The rearrangement uses TRBV2 and TRBJ1-4, with a tentative D call TRBD1 (5 bases). Germline loops: CDR1 SNHLY, CDR2 FYNNEI. The CDR3 contains 12 residues. The ends were cut back, 6 bases at V and 5 bases at J, with 7 bases in the middle.

This clone was observed once. CDR3 in amino acids: CASSLGRAYSNQPQHF. In nucleotides, the CDR3 is TGTGCCAGCAGCTTGGGGAGGGCTTATAGCAATCAGCCCCAGCATTTT. V usage is TRBV5-6 and J usage is TRBJ1-5; D remains ambiguous. CDR3 length: 16 residues. The V gene's germline CDR1 is SGHDT and CDR2 YYEEEE. V was shortened by 0 bases and J by 0 bases, with 10 bases between the two germline ends.

The chain combines TRBV5-1 with TRBJ2-1; 15 bases agree with TRBD2. V shed 0 bases, J shed 8 bases, and the junction held 6 bases outside the gene matches. This CDR3 has 17 residues. CDR1 and CDR2 (germline): SGHRS, YFSETQ. The CDR3 reads CASSLAGGLAGGDEQFF. Here the CDR3 DNA reads TGCGCCAGCAGCTTGGCGGGAGGACTAGCGGGAGGGGATGAGCAGTTCTTC. Full variable domain (remainder filled in from reference TRBV5-1 and TRBJ2-1): KAGVTQTPRYLIKTRGQQVTLSCSPISGHRSVSWYQQTPGQGLQFLFEYFSETQRNKGNFPGRFSGRQFSNSRSEMNVSTLELGDSALYLCASSLAGGLAGGDEQFFGPGTRLTVL.

The genes are TRBV19 and TRBJ2-7, with a weak D call TRBD2 (5 bases). The CDR3 loop spans 12 amino acids. The germline V gene encodes CDR1 LNHDA and CDR2 SQIVND (reference sequence). V was trimmed by 2 bases and J by 6 bases, leaving 8 bases between them. The CDR3 here is CASSITGGEQYF. CDR3 DNA sequence: TGTGCCAGTAGTATAACTGGAGGCGAGCAGTACTTC.

CDR3 nucleotides: TGTGCCAGCAGTGCCTTGCGGGGAAACCAAGAGACCCAGTACTTC. Translating it yields CASSALRGNQETQYF. The genes are TRBV2 and TRBJ2-5; D might be TRBD2 (6 bases). This CDR3 is 15 amino acids long. V shed 4 bases and J shed 0 bases, with 12 bases lying between them. Germline CDR1 reads SNHLY; CDR2 reads FYNNEI.

This clone was seen only a few times. The CDR3 protein is CASSQDQSGGGQGTQYF. The CDR3 DNA is TGTGCCAGCAGCCAAGATCAGAGCGGGGGGGGGCAGGGGACCCAGTACTTC. V gene TRBV4-2 combines with J gene TRBJ2-5; 10 bases are a match to TRBD2. Per germline, CDR1 LGHNA and CDR2 YNFKEQ. V shed 0 bases and J 7 bases; nucleotides not matched to a gene: 11. The length of the CDR3 is 17 residues.

This clone was counted a few times. The gene calls are TRBV4-3 and TRBJ1-5; TRBD1 might be the D (5 bases). The V end was cut by 4 bases, the J end by 6 bases, with 13 bases between. The CDR3 contains 14 residues. Looked up from germline, CDR1 is LGHNA and CDR2 is YSLEER. The CDR3 loop is CASSPHQGRQPQHF. CDR3 nucleotides: TGCGCCAGCAGCCCCCATCAGGGTCGTCAGCCCCAGCATTTT.